This T cell receptor beta chain was documented in a study of T cell changes during pregnancy in multiple sclerosis. CDR1 and CDR2 from the germline V gene are LNHDA and SQIVND (reference sequence). There are 14 residues in the CDR3. With V trimmed by 8 bases and J by 6 bases, 8 bases remained unmatched. The table came from immunoSEQ multiplex PCR; TCRdb's copy has only in-frame clones and leaves some out. The data show more than 90,000 clones, 91% seen once. The source material was peripheral blood, sampled in the second trimester of pregnancy. The V and J genes are TRBV19 and TRBJ2-2; TRBD1 agrees at 8 bases. The TCR comes from a female donor with multiple sclerosis, enrolled in a pregnancy study. The CDR3 here is CASEDRANSGELFF. In DNA form, the CDR3 reads TGTGCCAGTGAGGACAGGGCCAACTCCGGGGAGCTGTTTTTT.